This T cell receptor (beta chain) comes out of a study of spatial heterogeneity in lung cancer. Across the study: Raw-read counts averaged over ten per unique TCR and UMI combination.

As for this clonotype: Its specificity is not known.

TCR cDNA molecules each carried a unique molecular identifier. One entry per CDR3 protein results from TCRdb running MiXCR on the 5' RACE reads. The table lists 80,000 to 95,000 distinct CDR3 sequences, approximately 8.9% of them singletons. The CDR3 length is 16 residues. Germline CDR1 is MNHEY and CDR2 is SVGEGT. V was shortened by 6 bases and J by 2 bases, with 18 bases between the two germline ends. Points from the study as a whole: The appearance of ubiquitous expanded tumor TCRs in blood was greater at resection than follow-up.

The time point here: sample taken at primary tumor resection. Extraction of whole RNA from tumor, nontumor lung or frozen PBMC preceded unsorted sequencing. Approximately 70 TRACERx patients with early, untreated non-small cell lung cancer donated samples. The clonotype comes from a male donor with early-stage non-small cell lung cancer. The sample here was PBMCs, taken at surgery. The chain joins TRBV6-2 or TRBV6-3 to TRBJ2-3; TRBD2 might be the D (5 bases). The CDR3 nucleotides are TGTGCCAGCAGCACATACGTCCTCGGGGACACAGATACGCAGTATTTT. Translating gives CASSTYVLGDTDTQYF.